These 19 T cell receptor beta chains share one sample of origin, sequenced in a study of T cell responses to AZD1222 COVID-19 vaccine. Sequenced by immunoSEQ multiplex PCR; TCRdb stores in-frame clones only, minus some. Altogether under 150,000 clones are present, 85% to 95% being singletons, with the ten largest covering about 3%. The source material was peripheral blood, sampled on day 0 of AZD1222 vaccination. These receptors came from an adult in good health.

This clone was counted only a few times. The V and J genes are TRBV28 and TRBJ1-6; possible D gene TRBD1, 5 bases. Looked up from germline, CDR1 is MDHEN and CDR2 is SYDVKM. This CDR3 is built from 18 residues. Trimming stripped 6 bases from V and 0 bases from J, with 18 bases between. The CDR3 loop reads CASSPWDRTSSYNSPLHF. The DNA for the CDR3 is TGTGCCAGCAGCCCCTGGGACCGAACGAGCTCCTATAATTCACCCCTCCACTTT.

CDR3 amino acids: CAWTLDSLLASPLHF. CDR3 in DNA: TGTGCCTGGACCCTAGACTCCCTCCTGGCTTCACCCCTCCACTTT. The chain joins TRBV30 to TRBJ1-6, with no clear D. CDR1 is GTSNPN and CDR2 is SVGIG in the germline V gene (reference sequence). Trimming left V 4 bases short and J 9 bases short, with 19 bases between. The CDR3 consists of 15 residues.

This clone was observed a single time. The chain uses TRBV28 and TRBJ1-3; 7 nucleotides line up with TRBD1. The germline gives CDR1 MDHEN, CDR2 SYDVKM. Trimming took 6 bases from V and 0 from J; bases not matched to a gene: 8. CDR3 length: 16 residues. The CDR3 reads CASSGTALPSGNTIYF. For the CDR3, the DNA is TGTGCCAGCAGCGGGACAGCGCTTCCCTCTGGAAACACCATATATTTT.

V is TRBV27 and J is TRBJ2-7, with no clear D. Trimming shortened V by 5 bases and J by 5 bases, and 10 bases separated the two germline ends. Germline CDR1 and CDR2: MNHEY and SMNVEV (reference sequence). CDR3 length: 12 residues. For the CDR3, the DNA is TGTGCCAGCAGTCGCAGTGGAAACGAGCAGTACTTC. Its protein product is CASSRSGNEQYF.

A note on this clone: This sample also contains other DNA sequences that code for the same CDR3. The rearrangement uses TRBV10-3 and TRBJ2-1, with 7 bases identical to TRBD2. Per the germline V gene, CDR1 is ENHRY and CDR2 is SYGVKD. The CDR3 consists of 14 residues. The junction had 0 bases not matched to a gene; V was cut back by 0 bases and J by 4 bases. CDR3 loop: CAISESSGYNEQFF. The DNA for the CDR3 is TGTGCCATCAGTGAGTCTAGCGGGTACAATGAGCAGTTCTTC.

The chain couples TRBV6-5 to TRBJ1-5, with a possible D match to TRBD1 (6 bases). The V and J ends lost 0 bases and 8 bases respectively, with 8 bases between them. Germline values: CDR1 MNHEY, CDR2 SVGAGI. The CDR3 is 13 amino acids. CDR3 DNA sequence: TGTGCCAGCAGTTACTCGGGGGCAGAGCCCCAGCATTTT. This sequence encodes CASSYSGAEPQHF.

The chain uses TRBV7-3 and TRBJ2-1; D not certain. The CDR3 spans 15 residues. V was pared by 5 bases and J by 6 bases, with 17 bases between. Germline V CDR1 and CDR2: SGHTA, FQGTGA. Here the CDR3 reads CASSPYSTPTNEQFF. CDR3 bases: TGTGCCAGCAGCCCCTACTCGACACCTACCAATGAGCAGTTCTTC.

This chain links TRBV9 with TRBJ2-6; D gene ambiguous. The germline gives CDR1 SGDLS, CDR2 YYNGEE. V was pared by 4 bases and J by 3 bases, with 8 bases between. The CDR3 loop spans 14 amino acids. CDR3 in amino acids: CASSPGIGANVLTF. The CDR3 DNA follows: TGTGCCAGCAGCCCTGGAATTGGGGCCAACGTCCTGACTTTC.

This clone was detected only once. The chain joins TRBV19 to TRBJ2-7; D is perhaps TRBD2 (6 bases). CDR3 size: 15 residues. The ends were cut back, 1 base at V and 4 bases at J, with 14 bases in the middle. Germline V gene data show CDR1 as LNHDA and CDR2 as SQIVND (reference sequence). The CDR3 here is CASSIGRGWNYEQYF. The CDR3 DNA reads TGTGCCAGTAGTATAGGGAGGGGTTGGAATTACGAGCAGTACTTC. Looking up the rest from reference TRBV19 and TRBJ2-7 gives the full variable domain: DGGITQSPKYLFRKEGQNVTLSCEQNLNHDAMYWYRQDPGQGLRLIYYSQIVNDFQKGDIAEGYSVSREKKESFPLTVTSAQKNPTAFYLCASSIGRGWNYEQYFGPGTRLTVT.

The rearrangement uses TRBV7-3 and TRBJ2-3; D is undetermined. The CDR3 is 13 residues long. V was trimmed by 1 base and J by 2 bases, leaving 4 bases between them. Germline CDR1 SGHTA, CDR2 FQGTGA. In DNA, the CDR3 is TGTGCCAGCAGCTTAAACCCCACAGATACGCAGTATTTT. Translation gives CASSLNPTDTQYF.

The chain links TRBV30 to TRBJ1-5, with D possibly TRBD1 on 6 matching bases. Trimming left V 0 bases short and J 6 bases short, with 15 bases between. From germline, CDR1 is GTSNPN and CDR2 SVGIG (reference sequence). The CDR3 consists of 15 residues. The CDR3 DNA reads TGTGCCTGGAGTGTAACGGGGGGCAGAGGTCAGCCCCAGCATTTT. Translated: CAWSVTGGRGQPQHF.

This clone was recorded once. The V and J genes are TRBV5-1 and TRBJ2-7; TRBD1 aligns across 11 bases. This CDR3 contains 15 residues. CDR1 SGHRS and CDR2 YFSETQ come from the germline V gene. V gave up 4 bases and J gave up 2 bases; unmatched junction bases: 5. The CDR3 DNA follows: TGCGCCAGCAGCGCGGGGACAGGGGGTCCCTACGAGCAGTACTTC. Its protein product is CASSAGTGGPYEQYF.

The chain joins TRBV30 to TRBJ1-3; D is unclear. V was clipped by 5 bases and J by 2 bases, with 4 bases between them. The CDR3 sequence is 11 residues long. Germline V lookup: CDR1 GTSNPN, CDR2 SVGIG (reference sequence). The CDR3 loop reads CAWATGNTIYF. The CDR3 nucleotides are TGTGCCTGGGCTACTGGAAACACCATATATTTT.

The chain uses TRBV28 and TRBJ1-2, with TRBD1 matching over 10 bases. With 8 bases clipped from V and 1 base from J, the junction kept 1 base outside the gene matches. CDR3 length: 13 residues. The germline V gene has CDR1 MDHEN and CDR2 SYDVKM. The CDR3 spells CASGDRGNYGYTF. The CDR3 DNA follows: TGTGCCAGCGGGGACAGGGGTAACTATGGCTACACCTTC.

The chain recombines TRBV27 with TRBJ1-3; tentative D call: TRBD1 (6 bases). The CDR3 is 15 amino acids. Germline V lookup: CDR1 MNHEY, CDR2 SMNVEV (reference sequence). Trimming left V 9 bases short and J 1 base short, with 16 bases between. The CDR3 DNA is TGTGCCAGTCGGTCGGGGGGGCGTTCTGGAAACACCATATATTTT. Translated, it gives CASRSGGRSGNTIYF.

This sequence joins TRBV28 and TRBJ2-5; 9 bases are a match to TRBD1. The CDR3 contains 14 residues. Germline loops: CDR1 MDHEN, CDR2 SYDVKM. V lost 9 bases and J lost 5; bases outside the gene matches: 10. CDR3 protein: CASGQGQFLETQYF. Here the CDR3 DNA reads TGTGCCAGTGGACAGGGGCAGTTTCTTGAGACCCAGTACTTC.

The J gene is TRBJ2-1, the V gene TRBV5-6, with D uncertain. V dropped 0 bases and J dropped 7 bases, with 8 bases sitting between them. CDR3 length: 13 residues. The germline gives CDR1 SGHDT, CDR2 YYEEEE. The CDR3 sequence: CASSLASGNEQFF. The DNA of the CDR3 is TGTGCCAGCAGCTTGGCTTCCGGGAATGAGCAGTTCTTC. Together with reference TRBV5-6 and TRBJ2-1, the CDR3 gives the full variable domain: DAGVTQSPTHLIKTRGQQVTLRCSPKSGHDTVSWYQQALGQGPQFIFQYYEEEERQRGNFPDRFSGHQFPNYSSELNVNALLLGDSALYLCASSLASGNEQFFGPGTRLTVL.

The V call is TRBV7-9, the J call TRBJ2-7; 10 bases align to TRBD2. The CDR3 has 13 amino acids. Looked up from germline, CDR1 is SEHNR and CDR2 is FQNEAQ (reference sequence). V was clipped by 0 bases and J by 11 bases; unmatched bases: 4. CDR3 nucleotides: TGTGCCAGCAGCTTAGCGGGACTAGCGCCAGAGTACTTC. The encoded protein is CASSLAGLAPEYF.

The chain uses TRBV19 and TRBJ1-2; TRBD1 might be the D (6 bases). This CDR3 has 14 amino acids. CDR1 LNHDA and CDR2 SQIVND come from the germline V gene (reference sequence). The ends were cut back, 5 bases at V and 6 bases at J, with 16 bases in the middle. The CDR3 protein is CASSPRGGINGYTF. DNA for the CDR3: TGTGCCAGTAGTCCCCGGGGGGGCATCAATGGCTACACCTTC.